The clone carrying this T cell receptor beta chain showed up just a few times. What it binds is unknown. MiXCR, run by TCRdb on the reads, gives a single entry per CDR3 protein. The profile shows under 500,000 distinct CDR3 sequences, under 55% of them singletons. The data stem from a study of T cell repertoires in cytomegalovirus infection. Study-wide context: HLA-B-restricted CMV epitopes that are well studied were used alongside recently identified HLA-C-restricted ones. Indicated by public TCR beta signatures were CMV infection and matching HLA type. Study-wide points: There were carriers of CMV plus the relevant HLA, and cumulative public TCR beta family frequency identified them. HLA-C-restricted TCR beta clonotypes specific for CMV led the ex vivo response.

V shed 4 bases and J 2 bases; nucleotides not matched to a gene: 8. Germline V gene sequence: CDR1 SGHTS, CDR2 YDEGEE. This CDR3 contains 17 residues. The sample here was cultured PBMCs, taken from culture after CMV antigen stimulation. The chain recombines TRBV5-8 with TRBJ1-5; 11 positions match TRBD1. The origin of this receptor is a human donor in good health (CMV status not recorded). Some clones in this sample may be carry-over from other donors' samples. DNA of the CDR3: TGTGCCAGCAGCCGGGGACAGGGGGGGGTCGGCAATCAGCCCCAGCATTTT. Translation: CASSRGQGGVGNQPQHF. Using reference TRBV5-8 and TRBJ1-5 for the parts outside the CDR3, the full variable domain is EAGVTQSPTHLIKTRGQQATLRCSPISGHTSVYWYQQALGLGLQFLLWYDEGEERNRGNFPPRFSGRQFPNYSSELNVNALELEDSALYLCASSRGQGGVGNQPQHFGDGTRLSIL.